This T cell receptor beta chain was profiled in a study of identical twins. Overall study results and limits: The study found that models underestimated out-of-frame TCR alpha sharing in monozygotic twins.

A note on this clonotype: Its antigen is still unknown.

Each CDR3 protein is one row after TCRdb ran MiXCR on the 5' RACE reads. The sample carries 200,000 to 250,000 distinct CDR3 sequences, approximately 8.3% recorded once. Germline lookup yields CDR1 SGHVS and CDR2 FQNEAQ. Trimming removed 3 bases from V and 5 bases from J; junction bases left unmatched: 3. CDR3 size: 14 residues. The same data also went into a second study, on yellow fever vaccine responses in identical twins.

Sequenced material: memory (CD45RO+) T cells sorted from blood. The chain combines TRBV7-8 with TRBJ1-2; 10 positions agree with TRBD1. The origin of this receptor is a woman younger than 35 in good health. The chain's CDR3 is CASSLDRGVYGYTF. CDR3 DNA sequence: TGTGCCAGCAGCTTGGACAGGGGGGTGTATGGCTACACCTTC.